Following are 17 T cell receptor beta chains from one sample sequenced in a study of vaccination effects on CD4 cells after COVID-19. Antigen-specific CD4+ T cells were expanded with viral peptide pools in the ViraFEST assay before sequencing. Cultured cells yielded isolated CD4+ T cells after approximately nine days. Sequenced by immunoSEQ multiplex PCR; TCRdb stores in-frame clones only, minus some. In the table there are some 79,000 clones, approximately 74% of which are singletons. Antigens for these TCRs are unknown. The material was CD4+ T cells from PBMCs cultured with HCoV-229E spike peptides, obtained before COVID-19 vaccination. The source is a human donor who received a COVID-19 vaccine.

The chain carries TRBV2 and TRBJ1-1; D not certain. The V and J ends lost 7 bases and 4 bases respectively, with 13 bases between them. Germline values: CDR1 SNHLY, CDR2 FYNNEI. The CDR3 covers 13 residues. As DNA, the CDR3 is TGTGCCAGCAAGATTGGCGGAAGCACTGAAGCTTTCTTT. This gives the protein CASKIGGSTEAFF.

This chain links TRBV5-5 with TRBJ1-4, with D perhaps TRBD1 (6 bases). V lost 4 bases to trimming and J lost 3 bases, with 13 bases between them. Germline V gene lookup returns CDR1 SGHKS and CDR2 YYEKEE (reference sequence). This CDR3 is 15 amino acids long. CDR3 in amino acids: CASSPLGGPNEKLFF. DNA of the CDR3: TGTGCCAGCAGCCCCCTGGGGGGCCCTAATGAAAAACTGTTTTTT.

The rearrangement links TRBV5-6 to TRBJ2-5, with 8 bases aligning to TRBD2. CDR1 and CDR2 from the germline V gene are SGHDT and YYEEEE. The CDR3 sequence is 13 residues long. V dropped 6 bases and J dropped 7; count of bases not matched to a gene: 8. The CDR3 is CASTVGLAGTQYF. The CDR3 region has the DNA TGTGCCAGCACCGTAGGACTAGCTGGGACCCAGTACTTC.

The CDR3 sequence: CASTSKAYSYEQYV. DNA of the CDR3: TGTGCCAGCACAAGTAAGGCTTACTCCTACGAGCAGTACGTC. This chain uses TRBV2 with TRBJ2-7; D gene ambiguous. Germline CDR1 reads SNHLY; CDR2 reads FYNNEI. Trimming took off 7 bases at V and 0 bases at J, with 13 bases between the two ends. There are 14 residues in the CDR3.

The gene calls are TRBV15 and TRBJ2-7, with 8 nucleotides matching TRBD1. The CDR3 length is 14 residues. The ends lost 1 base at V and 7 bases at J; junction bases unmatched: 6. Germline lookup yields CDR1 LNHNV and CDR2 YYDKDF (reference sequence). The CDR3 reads CATSRGQGAEEQYV. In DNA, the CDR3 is TGTGCCACCAGCAGAGGGCAGGGGGCAGAGGAGCAGTACGTC.

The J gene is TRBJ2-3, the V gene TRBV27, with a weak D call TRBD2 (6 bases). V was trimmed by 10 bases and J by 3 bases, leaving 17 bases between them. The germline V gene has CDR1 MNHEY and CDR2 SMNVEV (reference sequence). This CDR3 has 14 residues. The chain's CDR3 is CATRDGGGTDTQYF. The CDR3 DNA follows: TGTGCCACCAGGGACGGGGGTGGTACAGATACGCAGTATTTT.

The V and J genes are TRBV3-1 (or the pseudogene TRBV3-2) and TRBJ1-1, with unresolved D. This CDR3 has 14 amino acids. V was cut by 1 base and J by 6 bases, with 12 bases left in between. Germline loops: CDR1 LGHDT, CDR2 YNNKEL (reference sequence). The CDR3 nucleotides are TGTGCCAGCAGCCAAGCTGGCCTTGGGGCTGAAGCTTTCTTT. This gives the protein CASSQAGLGAEAFF.

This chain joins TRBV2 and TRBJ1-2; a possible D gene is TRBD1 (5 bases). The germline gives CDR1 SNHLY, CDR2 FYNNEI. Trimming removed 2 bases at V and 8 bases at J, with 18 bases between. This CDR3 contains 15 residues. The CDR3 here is CASSERRGAGRGYTF. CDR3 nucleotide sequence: TGTGCCAGCAGTGAACGAAGGGGCGCGGGTCGAGGCTACACCTTC.

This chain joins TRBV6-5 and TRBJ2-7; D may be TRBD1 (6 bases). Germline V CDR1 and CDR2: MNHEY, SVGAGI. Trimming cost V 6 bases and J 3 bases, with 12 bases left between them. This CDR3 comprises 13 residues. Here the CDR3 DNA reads TGTGCCAGCAGACTTAACAGGGACTACGAGCAGTACGTC. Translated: CASRLNRDYEQYV.

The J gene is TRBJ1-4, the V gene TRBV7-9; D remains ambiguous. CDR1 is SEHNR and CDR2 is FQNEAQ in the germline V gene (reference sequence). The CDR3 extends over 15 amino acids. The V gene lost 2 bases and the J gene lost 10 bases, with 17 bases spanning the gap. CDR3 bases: TGTGCCAGCAGCTTAACCCCCGGCGGGCCGGGAAAACTGTTTTTT. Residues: CASSLTPGGPGKLFF.

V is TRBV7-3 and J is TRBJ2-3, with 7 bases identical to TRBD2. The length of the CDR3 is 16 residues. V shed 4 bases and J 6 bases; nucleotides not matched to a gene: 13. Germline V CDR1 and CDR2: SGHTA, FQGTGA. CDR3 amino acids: CASSSLAGGNGDTQYF. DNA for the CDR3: TGTGCCAGCAGCTCGCTAGCCGGGGGGAACGGCGATACGCAGTATTTT.

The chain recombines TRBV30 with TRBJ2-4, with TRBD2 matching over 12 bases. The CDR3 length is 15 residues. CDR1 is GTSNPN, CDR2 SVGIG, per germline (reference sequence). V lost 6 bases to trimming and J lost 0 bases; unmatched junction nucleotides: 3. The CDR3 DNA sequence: TGTGCCTGCGGACTAGCGGGGTTAGCCAAAAACATTCAGTACTTC. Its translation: CACGLAGLAKNIQYF. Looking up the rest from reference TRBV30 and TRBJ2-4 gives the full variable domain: SQTIHQWPATLVQPVGSPLSLECTVEGTSNPNLYWYRQAAGRGLQLLFYSVGIGQISSEVPQNLSASRPQDRQFILSSKKLLLSDSGFYLCACGLAGLAKNIQYFGAGTRLSVL.

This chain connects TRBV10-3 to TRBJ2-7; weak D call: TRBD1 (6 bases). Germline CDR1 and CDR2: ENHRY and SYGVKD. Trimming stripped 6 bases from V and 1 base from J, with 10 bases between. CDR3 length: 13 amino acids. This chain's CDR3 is CAISLTGSYEQYV. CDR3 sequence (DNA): TGTGCCATCAGCCTGACAGGTTCCTACGAGCAGTACGTC.

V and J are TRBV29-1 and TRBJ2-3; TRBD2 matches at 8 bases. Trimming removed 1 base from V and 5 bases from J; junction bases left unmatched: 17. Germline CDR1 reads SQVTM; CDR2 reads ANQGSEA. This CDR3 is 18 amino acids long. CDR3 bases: TGCAGCGTTGAAGTTGTTCTAACGGGGGGGCATCCCCGAGATACGCAGTATTTT. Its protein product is CSVEVVLTGGHPRDTQYF.

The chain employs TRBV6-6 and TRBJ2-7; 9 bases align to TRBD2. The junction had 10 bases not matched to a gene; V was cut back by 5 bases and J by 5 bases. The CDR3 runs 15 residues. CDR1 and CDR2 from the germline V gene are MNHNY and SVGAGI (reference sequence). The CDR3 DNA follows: TGTGCCAGCAGTCCTACTAGCGGGCCCATGCACGAGCAGTACGTC. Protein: CASSPTSGPMHEQYV.

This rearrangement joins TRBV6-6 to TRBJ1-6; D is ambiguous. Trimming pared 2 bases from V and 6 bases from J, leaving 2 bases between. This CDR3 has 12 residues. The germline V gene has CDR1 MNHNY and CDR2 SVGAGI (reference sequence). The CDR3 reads CASSYRNSPLHF. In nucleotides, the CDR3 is TGTGCCAGCAGTTACCGTAATTCACCCCTCCACTTT.

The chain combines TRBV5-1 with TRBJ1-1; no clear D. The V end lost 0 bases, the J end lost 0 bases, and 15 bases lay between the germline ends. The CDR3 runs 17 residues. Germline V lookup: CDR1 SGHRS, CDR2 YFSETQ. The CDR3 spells CASSLARPPPLNTEAFF. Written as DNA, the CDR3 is TGCGCCAGCAGCTTGGCTCGGCCGCCACCCTTGAACACTGAAGCTTTCTTT.